These T cell receptor beta chains were read from a single sample in a study of blood T cells in healthy people across ages. TCRdb used MiXCR to reprocess the 5' RACE reads, holding one entry per CDR3 protein. This table holds some 900,000 distinct CDR3 sequences, 25% to 35% found once. The sequenced material came from blood. These receptors all come from an elderly woman in good health. The CDR3 runs from the conserved cysteine through the conserved F or W. A D gene is named only where the DNA matches it firmly. Size is omitted from some rows. Given values are once, few, many or a class for expanded clones.

V	J	D	size	CDR3	DNA
TRBV7-9	TRBJ2-4	.	many	CASSFGQTVGAKNIQYF	TGTGCCAGCAGCTTTGGACAAACTGTGGGGGCCAAAAACATTCAGTACTTC
TRBV4-2	TRBJ2-1	.	many	CASSQGLSTNEQFF	TGTGCCAGCAGCCAAGGTCTTAGCACCAATGAGCAGTTCTTC
TRBV9	TRBJ2-7	.	.	CASSPSPLSAYEQYF	TGTGCCAGCAGCCCAAGCCCCTTATCGGCGTACGAGCAGTACTTC
TRBV3-1	TRBJ1-2	.	.	CASSQRGGVYGYTF	TGTGCCAGCAGCCAAAGGGGTGGAGTTTATGGCTACACCTTC
TRBV15	TRBJ2-7	.	many	CATSIGGQSYEQYF	TGTGCCACCAGCATTGGGGGGCAGTCCTACGAGCAGTACTTC
TRBV20-1	TRBJ1-5	TRBD1	.	CSARGAGTGGVNGNQPQHF	TGCAGTGCTAGGGGCGCCGGGACAGGGGGCGTGAACGGCAATCAGCCCCAGCATTTT
TRBV6-2/TRBV6-3	TRBJ2-7	.	many	CASSDTPYEQYF	TGTGCCAGCAGCGACACCCCCTACGAGCAGTACTTC
TRBV24-1	TRBJ2-1	.	many	CATSGQGEGDEQFF	TGTGCCACCAGTGGCCAAGGGGAAGGGGATGAGCAGTTCTTC
TRBV9	TRBJ2-3	.	many	CASGGGSTDTQYF	TGTGCCAGCGGAGGGGGTTCCACAGATACGCAGTATTTT
TRBV6-6	TRBJ2-7	.	many	CASKTDRYEQYF	TGTGCCAGCAAAACAGATCGCTACGAGCAGTACTTC
TRBV20-1	TRBJ2-1	TRBD1	many	CSARAPGTDQGYNEQFF	TGCAGTGCTAGAGCGCCCGGGACAGACCAAGGGTATAATGAGCAGTTCTTC
TRBV6-5	TRBJ2-1	.	many	CASSYWGGQYNEQFF	TGTGCCAGCAGTTACTGGGGTGGACAGTACAATGAGCAGTTCTTC
TRBV25-1	TRBJ1-4	.	few	CASSAGSGTTNEKLFF	TGTGCCAGCAGTGCCGGGTCGGGGACAACTAATGAAAAACTGTTTTTT
TRBV2	TRBJ2-1	TRBD1	many	CASSKGQGAYNEQFF	TGTGCCAGCAGTAAGGGACAGGGGGCCTACAATGAGCAGTTCTTC
TRBV7-9	TRBJ1-5	.	many	CASSLGVATQHF	TGTGCCAGCAGCTTGGGGGTCGCCACCCAGCATTTT
TRBV7-2	TRBJ2-2	TRBD1	.	CASSSTGGGGTGELFF	TGTGCCAGCAGTAGCACAGGGGGCGGTGGCACCGGGGAGCTGTTTTTT
TRBV7-2	TRBJ2-2	TRBD1	.	CASSLGSRQGNTGELFF	TGTGCCAGCAGCTTAGGATCAAGACAGGGGAACACCGGGGAGCTGTTTTTT
TRBV5-1	TRBJ2-7	TRBD2	.	CASSLVSGGSDYEQYF	TGCGCCAGCAGCTTGGTGTCGGGGGGGTCCGACTACGAGCAGTACTTC
TRBV9	TRBJ2-1	.	many	CASSVDWGVVYNEQFF	TGTGCCAGCAGCGTAGATTGGGGGGTTGTCTACAATGAGCAGTTCTTC
TRBV19	TRBJ2-3	.	.	CASIGASTDTQYF	TGTGCCAGTATAGGGGCCAGCACAGATACGCAGTATTTT
TRBV7-2	TRBJ2-4	.	many	CASSPGVIGKNIQYF	TGTGCCAGCAGCCCAGGGGTCATCGGCAAAAACATTCAGTACTTC
TRBV6-2/TRBV6-3	TRBJ2-6	.	few	CASLHGTAHSGANVLTF	TGTGCCAGCCTTCATGGGACGGCCCACTCTGGGGCCAACGTCCTGACTTTC
TRBV20-1	TRBJ2-1	.	many	CSARGGRAYNEQFF	TGCAGTGCTAGAGGGGGGCGGGCTTACAATGAGCAGTTCTTC
TRBV7-9	TRBJ1-5	.	few	CASSLDSSGPQHF	TGTGCCAGCAGCTTGGACAGCTCGGGGCCCCAGCATTTT
TRBV12-3/TRBV12-4	TRBJ2-3	.	.	CASEMGSGASTDTQYF	TGTGCCAGCGAAATGGGATCGGGGGCGAGCACAGATACGCAGTATTTT
TRBV11-2	TRBJ1-1	.	few	CASSHIGYTEAFF	TGTGCCAGCAGTCATATCGGTTACACTGAAGCTTTCTTT
TRBV14	TRBJ1-4	TRBD1	few	CASSARTGAKEKLFF	TGTGCCAGCAGCGCCAGGACAGGGGCGAAGGAAAAACTGTTTTTT
TRBV20-1	TRBJ2-1	TRBD2	.	CSATLTSGGSYYNEQFF	TGCAGTGCTACCCTTACCAGCGGGGGGTCCTATTACAATGAGCAGTTCTTC
TRBV12-3/TRBV12-4	TRBJ1-5	.	few	CASSSANSGGGQPQHF	TGTGCCAGCAGCTCTGCCAACTCCGGGGGGGGGCAGCCCCAGCATTTT